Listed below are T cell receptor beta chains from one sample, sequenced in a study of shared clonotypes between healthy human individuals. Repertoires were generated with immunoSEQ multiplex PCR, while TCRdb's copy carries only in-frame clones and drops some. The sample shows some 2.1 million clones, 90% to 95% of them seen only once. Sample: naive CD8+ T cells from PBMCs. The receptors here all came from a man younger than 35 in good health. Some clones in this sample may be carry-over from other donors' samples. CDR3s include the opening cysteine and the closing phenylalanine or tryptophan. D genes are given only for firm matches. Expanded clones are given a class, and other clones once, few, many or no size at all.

CDR3 protein: CASGLAVKKLAGDNEQFF
CDR3 DNA: TGTGCCAGCGGCTTGGCCGTGAAAAAACTAGCGGGCGACAATGAGCAGTTCTTC
clone size: NA
J gene: TRBJ2-1
V gene: TRBV9
D gene: TRBD2

CDR3 protein: CASSLYSRYEQYF
CDR3 DNA: TGTGCCAGCAGTTTATATTCCAGATACGAGCAGTACTTC
clone size: NA
J gene: TRBJ2-7
V gene: TRBV27
D gene: NA

CDR3 protein: CASNSATSGNNEQFF
CDR3 DNA: TGTGCCAGCAATTCAGCGACTAGCGGGAACAATGAGCAGTTCTTC
clone size: NA
J gene: TRBJ2-1
V gene: TRBV13
D gene: TRBD2

CDR3 protein: CSVADMGLAGGPDEQFF
CDR3 DNA: TGCAGCGTCGCAGACATGGGACTAGCGGGAGGGCCTGATGAGCAGTTCTTC
clone size: once
J gene: TRBJ2-1
V gene: TRBV29-1
D gene: TRBD2

CDR3 protein: CASSLLNPGTPNEQFF
CDR3 DNA: TGTGCCAGCAGTTTACTCAATCCCGGGACTCCGAATGAGCAGTTCTTC
clone size: NA
J gene: TRBJ2-1
V gene: TRBV28
D gene: NA

CDR3 protein: CASSINWSSNQPQHF
CDR3 DNA: TGTGCCAGTAGTATAAATTGGTCCAGCAATCAGCCCCAGCATTTT
clone size: NA
J gene: TRBJ1-5
V gene: TRBV19
D gene: NA

CDR3 protein: CASSHITGSYGYTF
CDR3 DNA: TGTGCCAGCAGCCATATAACAGGTTCCTATGGCTACACCTTC
clone size: NA
J gene: TRBJ1-2
V gene: TRBV7-2
D gene: NA

CDR3 protein: CASTASYEQYF
CDR3 DNA: TGTGCCAGCACAGCTTCCTACGAGCAGTACTTC
clone size: NA
J gene: TRBJ2-7
V gene: TRBV7-2
D gene: NA

CDR3 protein: CASSLVGKRGYNEQFF
CDR3 DNA: TGTGCCAGCAGCTTAGTGGGCAAGCGGGGCTACAATGAGCAGTTCTTC
clone size: NA
J gene: TRBJ2-1
V gene: TRBV7-9
D gene: TRBD2

CDR3 protein: CASSQEGGQGGSGANVLTF
CDR3 DNA: TGCGCCAGCAGCCAAGAGGGAGGACAGGGCGGCTCTGGGGCCAACGTCCTGACTTTC
clone size: NA
J gene: TRBJ2-6
V gene: TRBV4-1
D gene: TRBD1

CDR3 protein: CASGLVGDSGANVLTF
CDR3 DNA: TGTGCTAGTGGTTTGGTAGGGGACTCTGGGGCCAACGTCCTGACTTTC
clone size: once
J gene: TRBJ2-6
V gene: TRBV12-5
D gene: NA

CDR3 protein: CASSRTPDSNQPQHF
CDR3 DNA: TGTGCCAGCAGTAGGACACCAGATAGCAATCAGCCCCAGCATTTT
clone size: NA
J gene: TRBJ1-5
V gene: TRBV28
D gene: NA

CDR3 protein: CAWSVHMNTEAFF
CDR3 DNA: TGTGCCTGGAGTGTACACATGAACACTGAAGCTTTCTTT
clone size: few
J gene: TRBJ1-1
V gene: TRBV30
D gene: NA

CDR3 protein: CASSPLHRYEQYF
CDR3 DNA: TGTGCCAGCAGTCCCCTCCACCGCTACGAGCAGTACTTC
clone size: NA
J gene: TRBJ2-7
V gene: TRBV11-2
D gene: NA

CDR3 protein: CASSSLGVTDTQYF
CDR3 DNA: TGTGCCAGCAGTTCCCTGGGGGTCACAGATACGCAGTATTTT
clone size: NA
J gene: TRBJ2-3
V gene: TRBV27
D gene: NA

CDR3 protein: CASSQDRAGGLGELFF
CDR3 DNA: TGCGCCAGCAGCCAAGATAGGGCAGGGGGCCTCGGGGAGCTGTTTTTT
clone size: NA
J gene: TRBJ2-2
V gene: TRBV4-1
D gene: TRBD1

CDR3 protein: CASSTLWAPYEQYF
CDR3 DNA: TGTGCCAGTAGTACCTTATGGGCCCCCTACGAGCAGTACTTC
clone size: NA
J gene: TRBJ2-7
V gene: TRBV19
D gene: NA

CDR3 protein: CASSASRGAYTEAFF
CDR3 DNA: TGTGCCAGCAGCGCAAGTAGGGGGGCGTACACTGAAGCTTTCTTT
clone size: NA
J gene: TRBJ1-1
V gene: TRBV9
D gene: NA

CDR3 protein: CASSLLQAVGGTDTQYF
CDR3 DNA: TGTGCCAGCAGTTTATTGCAGGCCGTAGGGGGCACAGATACGCAGTATTTT
clone size: NA
J gene: TRBJ2-3
V gene: TRBV27
D gene: NA

CDR3 protein: CASSEMTGRNNSPLHF
CDR3 DNA: TGTGCCAGCAGTGAAATGACGGGACGCAATAATTCACCCCTCCACTTT
clone size: NA
J gene: TRBJ1-6
V gene: TRBV25-1
D gene: NA

CDR3 protein: CASSATGTAYNEQFF
CDR3 DNA: TGTGCCAGCAGCGCTACCGGGACAGCCTACAATGAGCAGTTCTTC
clone size: NA
J gene: TRBJ2-1
V gene: TRBV9
D gene: TRBD1

CDR3 protein: CAISDRGFGYEQYF
CDR3 DNA: TGTGCCATCAGCGACAGGGGTTTTGGGTACGAGCAGTACTTC
clone size: NA
J gene: TRBJ2-7
V gene: TRBV10-3
D gene: TRBD1

CDR3 protein: CASSPVPVHSEAFF
CDR3 DNA: TGTGCCAGCTCACCGGTTCCCGTTCACTCTGAAGCTTTCTTT
clone size: NA
J gene: TRBJ1-1
V gene: TRBV18
D gene: NA

CDR3 protein: CSVDPEAFF
CDR3 DNA: TGCAGCGTTGACCCTGAAGCTTTCTTT
clone size: NA
J gene: TRBJ1-1
V gene: TRBV29-1
D gene: NA

CDR3 protein: CASSNRGNYGYTF
CDR3 DNA: TGTGCCAGCAGTAACAGGGGTAACTATGGCTACACCTTC
clone size: NA
J gene: TRBJ1-2
V gene: TRBV6-5
D gene: TRBD1

CDR3 protein: CASSYSTGEEHNEQFF
CDR3 DNA: TGTGCCAGCAGTTACTCTACAGGGGAAGAACACAATGAGCAGTTCTTC
clone size: NA
J gene: TRBJ2-1
V gene: TRBV6-5
D gene: TRBD1

CDR3 protein: CASSYSGGRAETQYF
CDR3 DNA: TGTGCCAGCAGTTACTCAGGCGGGAGGGCTGAGACCCAGTACTTC
clone size: once
J gene: TRBJ2-5
V gene: TRBV6-5
D gene: TRBD2

CDR3 protein: CASSRSTGQGFYEQYF
CDR3 DNA: TGCGCCAGCAGCCGATCGACGGGACAGGGTTTCTACGAGCAGTACTTC
clone size: once
J gene: TRBJ2-7
V gene: TRBV4-3
D gene: TRBD1